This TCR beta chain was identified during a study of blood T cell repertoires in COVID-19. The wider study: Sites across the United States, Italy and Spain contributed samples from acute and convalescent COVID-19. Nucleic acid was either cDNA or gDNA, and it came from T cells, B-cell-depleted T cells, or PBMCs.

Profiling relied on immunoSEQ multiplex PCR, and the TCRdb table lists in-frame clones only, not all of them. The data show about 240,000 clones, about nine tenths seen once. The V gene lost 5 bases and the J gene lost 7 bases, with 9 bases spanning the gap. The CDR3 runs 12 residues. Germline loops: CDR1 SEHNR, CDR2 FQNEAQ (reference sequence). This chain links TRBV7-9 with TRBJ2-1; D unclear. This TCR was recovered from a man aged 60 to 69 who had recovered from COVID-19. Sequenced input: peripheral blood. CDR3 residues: CASSPQLNEQFF. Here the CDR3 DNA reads TGTGCCAGCAGCCCACAATTAAATGAGCAGTTCTTC.